This T cell receptor (beta chain) is from a study of CD8 T cells in ankylosing spondylitis. Study results and limitations: Reportedly, matched ankylosing spondylitis synovial fluid was significantly enriched for disease-linked clones. Characteristic of ankylosing spondylitis blood, it appeared, was a TCR beta motif comprising several highly homologous variants. Past studies reported some motif variants in reactive arthritis synovial fluid and blood.

This clonotype came up many times. Its specificity is not known. Trimming left V 1 base short and J 4 bases short, with 14 bases between. Germline-derived CDR1 and CDR2 are LGHDT and YNNKEL (reference sequence). The CDR3 is 16 amino acids. Using quantitative 5'-RACE with molecular barcodes, the authors made TCR beta libraries. TCRdb re-called the 5' RACE reads through MiXCR, storing one row per CDR3 protein. The data contain roughly 69,000 distinct CDR3 sequences, approximately 5% of them singletons. This chain joins TRBV3-1 and TRBJ1-3, with D unclear. The sample was blood, either unsorted or a sorted T cell fraction (not recorded which). The origin of this receptor is a male donor with ankylosing spondylitis or in good health (not recorded which). CDR3 sequence: CASSQVGPHTGNTIYF. The CDR3 DNA reads TGTGCCAGCAGCCAAGTCGGGCCGCACACAGGAAACACCATATATTTT.